This TCR beta chain was identified in a study of T cell changes during pregnancy in multiple sclerosis. V shed 7 bases and J shed 4 bases, with 14 bases lying between them. The CDR3 totals 15 residues. Germline V CDR1 and CDR2: LNHDA, SQIVND (reference sequence). TCRdb's copy holds only in-frame clones and misses some; the assay was immunoSEQ multiplex PCR. The top ten hold under 2% of the sample, which has fewer than 90,000 clones, 90% to 95% seen once. This specimen consisted of peripheral blood, obtained after pregnancy. The sequence came from a female donor in good health, enrolled as a control in a pregnancy study. The chain links TRBV19 to TRBJ2-6; D uncertain. Here the CDR3 reads CASNRVYSGANVLTF. CDR3 sequence (DNA): TGTGCCAGTAACCGAGTTTATTCCGGGGCCAACGTCCTGACTTTC.